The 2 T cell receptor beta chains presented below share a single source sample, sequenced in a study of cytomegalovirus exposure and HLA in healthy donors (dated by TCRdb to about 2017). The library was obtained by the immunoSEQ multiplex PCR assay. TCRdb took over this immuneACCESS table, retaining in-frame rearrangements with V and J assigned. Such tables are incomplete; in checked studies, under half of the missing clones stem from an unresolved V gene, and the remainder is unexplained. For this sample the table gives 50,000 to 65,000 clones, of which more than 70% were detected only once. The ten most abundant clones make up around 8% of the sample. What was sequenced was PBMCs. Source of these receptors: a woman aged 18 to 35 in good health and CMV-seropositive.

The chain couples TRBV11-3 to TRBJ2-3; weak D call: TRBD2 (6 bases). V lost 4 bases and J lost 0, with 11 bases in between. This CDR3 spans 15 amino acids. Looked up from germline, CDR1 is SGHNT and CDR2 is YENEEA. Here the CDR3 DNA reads TGTGCCAGCAGCTATCGGGGGTCAAGCACAGATACGCAGTATTTT. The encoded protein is CASSYRGSSTDTQYF.

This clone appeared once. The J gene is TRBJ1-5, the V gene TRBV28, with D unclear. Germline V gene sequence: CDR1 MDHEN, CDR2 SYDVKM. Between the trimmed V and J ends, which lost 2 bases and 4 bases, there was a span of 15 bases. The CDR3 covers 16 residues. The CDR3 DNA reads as TGTGCCAGCAGTTTACTTGCCGTTCCGGGTAATCAGCCCCAGCATTTT. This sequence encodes CASSLLAVPGNQPQHF.